This TCR beta chain comes out of a study of blood T cells in healthy people across ages. Study details: Researchers report that template switching captured about one barcoded beta molecule per two T cells.

Per sample, no less than 6 micrograms of total RNA were extracted. Alongside a J-beta primer mix, a sample-barcoded 5' primer served in a second PCR lasting 7 to 11 cycles. TCRdb ran MiXCR on the 5' RACE reads and lists one entry per CDR3 protein. The repertoire has about 770,000 distinct CDR3 sequences, under 45% of them found once; the top ten carry around 21%. Trimming took 6 bases from V and 5 from J, leaving 21 bases between them. The CDR3 covers 16 residues. The sequence came from a man in his sixties in good health. The sequenced sample consisted of blood. The chain recombines TRBV12-3 or TRBV12-4 with TRBJ2-3; the D is unclear. The CDR3 reads CASSSTDSKGIDTQYF. The DNA of the CDR3 is TGTGCCAGCAGCTCCACCGACTCAAAAGGTATAGATACGCAGTATTTT.